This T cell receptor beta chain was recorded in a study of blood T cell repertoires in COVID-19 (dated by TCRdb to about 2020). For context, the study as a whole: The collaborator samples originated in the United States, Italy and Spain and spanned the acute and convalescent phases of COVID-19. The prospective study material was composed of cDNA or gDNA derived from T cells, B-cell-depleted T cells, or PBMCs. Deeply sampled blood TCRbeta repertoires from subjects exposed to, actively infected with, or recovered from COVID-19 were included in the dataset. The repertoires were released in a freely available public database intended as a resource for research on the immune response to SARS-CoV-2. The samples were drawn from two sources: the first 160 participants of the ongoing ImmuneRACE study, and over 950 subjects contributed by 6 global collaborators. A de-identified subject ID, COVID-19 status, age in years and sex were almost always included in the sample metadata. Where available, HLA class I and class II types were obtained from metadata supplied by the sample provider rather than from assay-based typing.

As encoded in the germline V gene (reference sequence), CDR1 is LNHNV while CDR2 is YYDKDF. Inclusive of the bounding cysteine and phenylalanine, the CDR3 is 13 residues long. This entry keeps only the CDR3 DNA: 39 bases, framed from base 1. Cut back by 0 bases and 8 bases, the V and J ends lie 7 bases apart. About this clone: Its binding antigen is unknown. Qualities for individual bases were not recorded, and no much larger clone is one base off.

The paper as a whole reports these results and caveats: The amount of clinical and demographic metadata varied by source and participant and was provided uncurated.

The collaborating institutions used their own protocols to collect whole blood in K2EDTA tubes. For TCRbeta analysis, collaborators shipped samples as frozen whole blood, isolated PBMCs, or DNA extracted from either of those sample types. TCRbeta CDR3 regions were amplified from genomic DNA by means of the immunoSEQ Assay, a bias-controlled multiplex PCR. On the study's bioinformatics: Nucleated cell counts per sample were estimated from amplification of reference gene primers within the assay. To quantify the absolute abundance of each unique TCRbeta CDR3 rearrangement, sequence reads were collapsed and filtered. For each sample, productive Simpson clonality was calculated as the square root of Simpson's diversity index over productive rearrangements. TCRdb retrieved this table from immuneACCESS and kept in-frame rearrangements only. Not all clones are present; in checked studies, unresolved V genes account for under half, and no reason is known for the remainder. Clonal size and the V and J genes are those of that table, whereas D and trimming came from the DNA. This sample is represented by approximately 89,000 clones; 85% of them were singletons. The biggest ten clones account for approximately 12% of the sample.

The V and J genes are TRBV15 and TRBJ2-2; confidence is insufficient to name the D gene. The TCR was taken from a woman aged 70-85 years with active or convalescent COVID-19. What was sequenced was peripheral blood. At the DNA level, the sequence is TGTGCCACCAGCAGAGATCAGAGGGGGGAGCTGTTTTTT. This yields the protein CATSRDQRGELFF.